This section outlines one T cell receptor (beta chain) sequence together with its context. Trimming cost V 0 bases and J 7 bases; bases outside gene matches: 8. The germline V gene encodes CDR1 SGHDN and CDR2 FVKESK. The CDR3 has 16 amino acids. Original processing notes: Amplification with reference gene primers provided the estimates of nucleated cell counts. Sequencing used immunoSEQ multiplex PCR; TCRdb keeps in-frame clones, though not all of them. Clone size and V and J calls were adopted from that table, with D and trimming inferred from the DNA. Here the sample spans just over 90,000 clones, approximately 80% being singletons. This record belongs to a study of blood T cell repertoires in COVID-19. Study background: Specimens from acute and convalescent COVID-19 originated in the United States, Italy and Spain. Nucleic acid was either cDNA or gDNA, and it came from T cells, B-cell-depleted T cells, or PBMCs.

The V call is TRBV14, the J call TRBJ2-1; 8 bases map to TRBD2. The TCR sequence derives from a human donor in a cohort sampled during active COVID-19. The sequencing sample was made of peripheral blood. CDR3 coding DNA: TGTGCCAGCAGCCAAGATCCCGGGGGGGGGCAAAATGAGCAGTTCTTC. Translation gives CASSQDPGGGQNEQFF.